This T cell receptor beta chain was identified in a study of T cell repertoires in aging, cancer and after chemotherapy (dated by TCRdb to between 2018 and 2020). Some background on the complete study: The donors fell into six age groups ranging from 30 or younger to 70 or older, and each group had at least three individuals. In the solid tumor group, paired pre- and post-chemotherapy samples were obtained from brain tumor (glioblastoma) patients receiving temozolomide-based therapy. The complete dataset included some 10 million TCR reads. The study profiled peripheral blood TCR beta repertoires from healthy donors and cancer patients to examine immunoaging and T cell reconstitution after chemotherapy. Alongside around 98 healthy donors serving as a reference group, the cohort included 200 to 250 cancer patients, of whom some 91 had hematological cancers and some 130 had solid cancers. Study-level results and caveats: Median generation probability increased over the chemotherapy interval in both cancer cohorts, suggesting repertoire reconstitution through rebound thymic output. Compared with age-matched healthy donors, untreated patients with either hematological or solid cancers had significantly lower TCR diversity in the blood along with higher clonality. The authors noted that the repertoire data do not allow conclusions about immunological memory after chemotherapy. In healthy donors, the drop in TCR diversity with age came mainly from a loss of richness, whereas in cancer patients a loss of evenness also played a part.

The junction shows trimming of 3 bases on V and 0 bases on J, plus 7 bases between the germline ends. Including cysteine and phenylalanine, the CDR3 has 14 amino acids. The kept DNA is CDR3 alone, 42 bases in frame from the first base. The germline V gene (reference sequence) provides CDR1 SGHKS and CDR2 YYEKEE. Comment on this clonotype: Its antigen is unknown. It has no much larger one-base neighbor in the sample; base qualities were not kept.

Multiplex touch-down PCR with a mixed TRB-A/B primer pool was used to amplify rearranged TRB sequences covering the V, D and J segments. Illumina adapters and sample indices were attached to the amplicons in two consecutive PCR reactions using Phusion HS II polymerase. After gel purification with the NucleoSpin Gel and PCR Clean-up kit, the amplicons were checked using Qubit and an Agilent 2100 Bioanalyzer. The libraries were sequenced on an Illumina MiSeq with 600-cycle, single-indexed, paired-end runs. The authors' pipeline ran thus. MiXCR versions 2.12 and 3.0.5 were used to process TRB sequences. Each unique CDR3 nucleotide sequence was counted as one clone, and only productive sequences with at least two reads were retained. The repertoire metrics were Shannon diversity, evenness, clonality (defined as one minus evenness), and alpha-parameterized diversity profiles covering alpha 0 to 5. The IGoR algorithm was used to calculate generation probabilities of clones in the paired pre- and post-chemotherapy samples. The raw public data were reprocessed by TCRdb itself: fastp quality trimming at Q25, MiXCR clonotype calling, in-frame beta chains only. Entries are consolidated by CDR3 protein sequence, retaining the most common genes and DNA. The V and J calls follow TCRdb's processing rather than the paper's. The sample data list 4,000 or so distinct CDR3 sequences, and around 32% of these were observed just once. Around a fifth of the sample is held by the ten biggest clonotypes.

TCR beta rearrangements were amplified from genomic DNA isolated from peripheral blood, not from sorted cells or RNA. The sequence derives from a human donor with a solid tumor. What was sequenced was blood. The chain was built from TRBV5-5 and TRBJ2-1; the D segment could be TRBD2, given 5 matching bases. The nucleotide sequence reads TGTGCCAGCAGCTCGGGGAGCTCCTACAATGAGCAGTTCTTC. The encoded protein is CASSSGSSYNEQFF.